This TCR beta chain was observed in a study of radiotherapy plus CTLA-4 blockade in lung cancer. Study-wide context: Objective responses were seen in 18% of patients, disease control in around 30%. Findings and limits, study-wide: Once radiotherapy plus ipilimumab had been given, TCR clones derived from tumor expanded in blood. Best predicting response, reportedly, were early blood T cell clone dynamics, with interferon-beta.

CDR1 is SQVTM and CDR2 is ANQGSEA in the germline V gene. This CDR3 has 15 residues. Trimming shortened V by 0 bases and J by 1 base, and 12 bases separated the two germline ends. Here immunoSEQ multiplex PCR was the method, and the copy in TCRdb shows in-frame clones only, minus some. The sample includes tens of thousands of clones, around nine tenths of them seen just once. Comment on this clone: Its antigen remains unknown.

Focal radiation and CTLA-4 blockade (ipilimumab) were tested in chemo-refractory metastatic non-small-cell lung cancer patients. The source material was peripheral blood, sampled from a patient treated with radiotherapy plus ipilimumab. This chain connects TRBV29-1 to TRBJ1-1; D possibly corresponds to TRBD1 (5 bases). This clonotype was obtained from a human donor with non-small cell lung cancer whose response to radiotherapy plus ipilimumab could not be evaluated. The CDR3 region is CSVEDQGSSNTEAFF. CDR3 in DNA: TGCAGCGTTGAAGACCAGGGATCTTCGAACACTGAAGCTTTCTTT.